This T cell receptor beta chain comes out of a study of T cell responses to AZD1222 COVID-19 vaccine. Study observations and caveats: Spike-spanning, vaccine-associated CD4 TCRs were dominant at 160-218 and 743-854. Within unmutated variant regions lay the reported targets of nearly half of spike-specific TCRs. Clonal diversity was possibly underestimated, and white British individuals and females predominated among donors. Baseline seropositives among AZD1222 recipients totaled only five to seven.

For this clone: Its antigen is still unknown.

Data came from immunoSEQ multiplex PCR; TCRdb stores just in-frame clones and leaves some out. The repertoire holds tens of thousands of clones, with about 91% as singletons. CDR1 SGHTA and CDR2 FQGNSA come from the germline V gene. The CDR3 is 15 amino acids. With 0 bases clipped from V and 5 bases from J, the junction kept 5 bases outside the gene matches. The chain carries TRBV7-2 and TRBJ2-7; 9 nucleotides align to TRBD2. Sequenced here: peripheral blood, sampled 28 days after the second AZD1222 dose. The sequence came from an adult who received the AZD1222 COVID-19 vaccine. The CDR3 DNA sequence: TGTGCCAGCAGCTTAGCGTCTAGCGGGGCGCACGAGCAGTACTTC. Translating gives CASSLASSGAHEQYF.